The 11 T cell receptor beta chains in this list originate from one sample, sequenced in a study of T-cell reconstitution after alpha-beta-depleted transplantation in children. During its preparation, the TCRbeta library received unique molecular identifiers. MiXCR was run by TCRdb on the PCR reads, yielding one entry per CDR3 protein. The sample contains hundreds of thousands of distinct CDR3 sequences, under 30% of which appear only once. The sample was PBMCs, mostly from graft donor cells, taken 360 days after TCRalphabeta/CD19-depleted stem cell transplant. The receptors here all came from a boy younger than two who had a stem cell transplant for acute myeloid leukemia, so the T cells may come from the graft donor.

J is TRBJ2-3 and V is TRBV6-1; D gene ambiguous. The V end was cut by 9 bases, the J end by 0 bases, with 16 bases between. CDR3 size: 15 residues. Germline CDR1 and CDR2: MNHNS and SASEGT. CDR3 sequence: CASRTHSPSTDTQYF. CDR3 bases: TGTGCCAGTCGTACTCATTCCCCCAGCACAGATACGCAGTATTTT.

This clonotype turned up a few times. J is TRBJ2-4 and V is TRBV20-1; perhaps TRBD1 as D (6 bases). The CDR3 is 18 residues long. V gave up 0 bases and J gave up 0 bases, with 18 bases separating them. The germline CDR1 and CDR2 sequences are DFQATT and SNEGSKA (reference sequence). CDR3 residues: CSARDGLNRVLAKNIQYF. CDR3 sequence (DNA): TGCAGTGCTAGAGATGGGCTGAACAGGGTCCTAGCCAAAAACATTCAGTACTTC.

This chain uses TRBV13 with TRBJ1-2; D call uncertain. The CDR3 has 14 amino acids. Deletions cut 1 base from V and 6 bases from J, with 12 bases between. Germline V gene lookup returns CDR1 PRHDT and CDR2 FYEKMQ (reference sequence). The CDR3 DNA reads as TGTGCCAGCAGCTTAGTTCTGGGGATGGATGGCTACACCTTC. Translation gives CASSLVLGMDGYTF.

For the CDR3, the DNA is TGCGCCAGCAGCCGGGTCAGGGGGAGCAATCAGCCCCAGCATTTT. Its protein product is CASSRVRGSNQPQHF. J is TRBJ1-5 and V is TRBV4-3; 7 bases match TRBD1. The CDR3 covers 15 residues. The V gene end was trimmed by 4 bases and the J gene end by 1 base; junction bases not matched to a gene: 4. The V gene's germline CDR1 is LGHNA and CDR2 YSLEER.

This clonotype was seen at least ten times. The chain couples TRBV29-1 to TRBJ2-3, with D hard to call. Trimming cost V 1 base and J 1 base, with 6 bases left between them. The V gene's germline CDR1 is SQVTM and CDR2 ANQGSEA. The CDR3 runs to 13 residues. CDR3 loop: CSVEVRGTDTQYF. For the CDR3, the DNA is TGCAGCGTTGAAGTTCGAGGCACAGATACGCAGTATTTT.

This clonotype was seen at least ten times. The chain joins TRBV12-3 or TRBV12-4 to TRBJ1-4; the D gene is possibly TRBD1 (6 bases). V lost 3 bases to trimming and J lost 0 bases, with 14 bases between them. This CDR3 comprises 17 residues. This CDR3 is CASSFWGPFATNEKLFF. The CDR3 nucleotides are TGTGCCAGCAGTTTCTGGGGGCCCTTTGCAACTAATGAAAAACTGTTTTTT.

This chain connects TRBV7-2 to TRBJ2-7; TRBD2 matches at 7 bases. Germline lookup yields CDR1 SGHTA and CDR2 FQGNSA. The CDR3 has 15 amino acids. The V and J ends lost 2 bases and 4 bases, in that order; junction bases with no gene match: 8. The CDR3 DNA follows: TGTGCCAGCAGCTTAATCGGGGGGAAGGGTTACGAGCAGTACGTC. It yields the protein CASSLIGGKGYEQYV.

DNA for the CDR3: TGCGCCAGCAGCTTGGAGGAGATCGGGAGTTCCGGCAAAAACATTCAGTACTTC. It is translated as CASSLEEIGSSGKNIQYF. The J gene is TRBJ2-4, the V gene TRBV5-1; maybe TRBD2 (6 bases). Germline V gene lookup returns CDR1 SGHRS and CDR2 YFSETQ. The CDR3 covers 18 residues. The V end was cut by 0 bases, the J end by 3 bases, with 19 bases between.

The chain employs TRBV25-1 and TRBJ2-7; a weak D match, TRBD1 (6 bases). Looked up from germline, CDR1 is MGHDK and CDR2 is SYGVNS. The V end lost 8 bases, the J end lost 0 bases, and 11 bases lay between the germline ends. The CDR3 is 13 residues long. The CDR3 reads CASSGQFSYEQYF. Written as DNA, the CDR3 is TGTGCCAGCTCCGGACAGTTCTCCTACGAGCAGTACTTC.

This rearrangement joins TRBV10-1 to TRBJ2-3; D ambiguous. This CDR3 is built from 16 residues. The V gene lost 5 bases and the J gene lost 4 bases, with 19 bases spanning the gap. The germline V gene has CDR1 WNHNN and CDR2 SYGVQD (reference sequence). For the CDR3, the DNA is TGCGCCAGCAGTTTTGCCACTGGGCCGGGCGCAGATACGCAGTATTTT. Protein product: CASSFATGPGADTQYF.

This rearrangement joins TRBV6-2 or TRBV6-3 to TRBJ2-1; TRBD2 is a possible D gene (5 bases). Germline loops: CDR1 MNHEY, CDR2 SVGEGT. V gave up 0 bases and J gave up 1 base, with 22 bases separating them. This CDR3 is 20 amino acids long. CDR3: CASSYSIGEGNGESYNEQFF. The CDR3 DNA sequence: TGTGCCAGCAGTTACTCGATCGGTGAAGGGAATGGGGAGTCCTACAATGAGCAGTTCTTC.